This TCR beta chain was identified in a study of blood T cell repertoires in COVID-19. Study background: The cDNA or gDNA used as material had been derived from T cells, B-cell-depleted T cells, or PBMCs.

This table comes from immunoSEQ multiplex PCR, and its TCRdb copy is limited to in-frame clones, with some not included. The sample lists around 40,000 clones, 79% occurring once. This receptor was identified in a man between 65 and 85 years old with acute or convalescent COVID-19. The material sequenced was peripheral blood.

CDR3 loop: CASTINGGMEKLFF. The CDR3 DNA follows: TGCGCCAGCACGATAAACGGCGGAATGGAAAAACTGTTTTTT. The chain joins TRBV4-1 to TRBJ1-4; D is unresolved. The V and J ends lost 7 bases and 8 bases respectively, with 17 bases between them. Germline V lookup: CDR1 MGHRA, CDR2 YSYEKL. This CDR3 region has 14 residues.